This T cell receptor (beta chain) was captured by sequencing in a study of blood T cell repertoires in COVID-19. Study-wide background: From the United States, Italy and Spain came samples of acute and convalescent COVID-19. T cells, B-cell-depleted T cells, or PBMCs provided the cDNA or gDNA that served as material.

This CDR3 comprises 16 residues. As processed by the authors: Reference gene primer amplification gave nucleated cell count estimates. The assay was immunoSEQ multiplex PCR, and TCRdb's table has in-frame clones only and misses some. That table furnishes V, J and clone size, whereas the DNA furnished D and trimming. The sample yields roughly 230,000 clones, approximately 86% seen once. This chain joins TRBV21-1 and TRBJ2-1; the table's D call TRBD1 went unverified against the DNA. TRBV21-1 is listed as a pseudogene. The TCR was taken from a human donor in a cohort sampled during active COVID-19. Material for sequencing was peripheral blood. CDR3 amino acids: CASSFLPGQGGNEQFF. Here the CDR3 DNA reads TGTGCCAGCAGCTTTCTCCCGGGACAGGGGGGGAATGAGCAGTTCTTC.